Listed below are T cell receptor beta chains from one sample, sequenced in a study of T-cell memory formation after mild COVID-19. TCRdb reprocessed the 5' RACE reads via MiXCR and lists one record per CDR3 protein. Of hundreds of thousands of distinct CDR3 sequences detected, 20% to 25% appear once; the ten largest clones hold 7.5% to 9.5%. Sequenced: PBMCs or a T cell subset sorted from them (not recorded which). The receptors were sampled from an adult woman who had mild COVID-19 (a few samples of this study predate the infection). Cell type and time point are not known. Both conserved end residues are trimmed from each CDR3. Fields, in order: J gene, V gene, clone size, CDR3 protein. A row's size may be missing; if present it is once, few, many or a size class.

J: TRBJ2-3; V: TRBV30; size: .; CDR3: AWSVHSNSRDTQY
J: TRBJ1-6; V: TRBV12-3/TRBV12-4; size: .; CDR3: ASSWDRANSPLH
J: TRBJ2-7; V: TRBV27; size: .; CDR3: ASSRQGMVYEQY
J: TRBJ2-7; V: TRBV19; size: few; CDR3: ASSIGTGATYEQY
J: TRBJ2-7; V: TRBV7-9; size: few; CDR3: ASSSPAERYEQY
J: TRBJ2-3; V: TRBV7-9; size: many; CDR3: ASSVGTSGTDTQY
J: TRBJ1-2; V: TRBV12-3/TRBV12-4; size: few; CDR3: ASSLPGANYGYT
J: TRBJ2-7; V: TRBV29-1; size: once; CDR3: SVRTGASYEQY
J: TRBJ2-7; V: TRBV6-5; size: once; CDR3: ASRPSGWHEQY
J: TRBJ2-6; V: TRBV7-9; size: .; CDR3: ASGSSGANVLT
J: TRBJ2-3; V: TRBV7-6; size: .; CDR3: ASSLEAGDGDTQY
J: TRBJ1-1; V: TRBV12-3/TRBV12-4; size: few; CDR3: ASSGVDRNTEAF
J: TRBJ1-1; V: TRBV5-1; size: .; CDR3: ASFAVQGGTEAF
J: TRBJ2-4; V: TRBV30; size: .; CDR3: AWSPPGLTSYIQY
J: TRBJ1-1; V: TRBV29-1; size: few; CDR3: SVGQGGSNTEAF
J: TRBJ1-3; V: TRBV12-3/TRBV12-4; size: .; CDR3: ASRRGPSGNTIY
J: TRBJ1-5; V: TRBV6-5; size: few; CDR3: ASSYGGRGVGQPQH
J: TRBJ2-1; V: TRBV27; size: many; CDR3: ASRRGRKSYNEQF
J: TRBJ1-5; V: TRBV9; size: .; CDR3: ASSLRRDFSNQPQH
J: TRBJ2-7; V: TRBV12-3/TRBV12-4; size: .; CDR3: ASRHSGVSSYEQY
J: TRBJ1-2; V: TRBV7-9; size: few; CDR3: ASSHAGTLRGYT
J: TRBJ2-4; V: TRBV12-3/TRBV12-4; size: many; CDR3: ASSPRTGENIQY
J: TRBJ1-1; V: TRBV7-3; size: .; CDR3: ASRAGPSGTEAF
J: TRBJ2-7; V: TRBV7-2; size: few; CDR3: ASSLIGTSYEQY
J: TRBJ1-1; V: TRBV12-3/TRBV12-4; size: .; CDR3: ASSIIPGTGNTEAF
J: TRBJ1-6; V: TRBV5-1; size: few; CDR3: ASSLVAASYNSPLH
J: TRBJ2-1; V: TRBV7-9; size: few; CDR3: ASSLVFGKGDRTDEQF
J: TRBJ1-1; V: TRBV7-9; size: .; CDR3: ASSVGRVDTEAF
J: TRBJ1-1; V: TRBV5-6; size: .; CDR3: ASSLAGPLEAF
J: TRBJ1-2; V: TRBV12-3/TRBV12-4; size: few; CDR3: ASSSDRSVYGYT
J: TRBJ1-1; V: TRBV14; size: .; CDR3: ASSQDLPTEAF